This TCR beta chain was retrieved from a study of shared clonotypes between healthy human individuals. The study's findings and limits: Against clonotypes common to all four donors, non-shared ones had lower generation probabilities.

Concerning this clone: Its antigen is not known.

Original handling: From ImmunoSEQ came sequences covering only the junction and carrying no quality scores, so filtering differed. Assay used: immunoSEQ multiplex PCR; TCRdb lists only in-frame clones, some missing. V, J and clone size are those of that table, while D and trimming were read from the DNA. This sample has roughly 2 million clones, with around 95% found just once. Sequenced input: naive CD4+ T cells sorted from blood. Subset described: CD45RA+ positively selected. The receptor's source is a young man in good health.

The CDR3: CASSLEGRAEVFF. As DNA, the CDR3 is TGTGCCAGCAGCCTCGAAGGGAGGGCTGAAGTGTTCTTC. The chain has TRBV2 and TRBJ2-1; 7 bases match TRBD2. This CDR3 has 13 amino acids. With V trimmed by 6 bases and J by 15 bases, 14 bases remained unmatched. Germline lookup yields CDR1 SNHLY and CDR2 FYNNEI.